These T cell receptor beta chains were read from a single sample in a study of shared clonotypes between healthy human individuals. Profiled with immunoSEQ multiplex PCR; TCRdb holds only in-frame clones, not every one. The table records about 1.1 million clones, approximately 78% of them present only once. Material: memory CD4+ T cells from PBMCs. The receptors shown here come from a man between 18 and 29 years old in good health. Some clones in this sample may be carry-over from other donors' samples. The CDR3 runs from the conserved cysteine through the conserved F or W.

j_call,v_call,cdr3_length,cdr3_aa
TRBJ1-1,TRBV7-8,15,CASSLAQGSIIEAFF
TRBJ2-7,TRBV2,15,CASSTSSGRAFEQYF
TRBJ2-7,TRBV10-3,15,CAIRGTSGTYYEQYF
TRBJ1-5,TRBV28,14,CASSFPHSNQPQHF
TRBJ1-2,TRBV6-1,15,CASSDRQVQRGGYTF
TRBJ2-3,TRBV6-1,14,CASSDKGWTDTQYF
TRBJ1-4,TRBV5-1,18,CASSPGTGRMATNEKLFF
TRBJ2-7,TRBV6-1,15,CASSERDRGHNEQYF
TRBJ1-2,TRBV7-3,15,CASSLGQGAEDGYTF
TRBJ2-2,TRBV29-1,11,CASGSTGELFF